This TCR beta chain was found in a study of shared clonotypes between healthy human individuals. Methods used by the authors: Junction-only sequences without quality scores came from ImmunoSEQ, so filtering differed. Only in-frame clones appear in the TCRdb table, and some are missing; sequencing was by immunoSEQ multiplex PCR. V and J calls and clone size follow that table, whereas D and trimming were derived from the DNA. The data contain millions of clones, about 95% of them singletons. The naive CD8 subset, CD45RO-negative cells positively selected for CCR7, excluded terminally differentiated effector memory CD45RA+ cells. There were no recent acute infections or vaccinations among the donors, who were healthy HIV-negative adults. The clonotype originates from a man younger than 35 in good health. Sequences were obtained from naive CD8+ T cells sorted from blood.

The CDR3 region has the DNA TGCAGCGTCGTTGGACAGGGAGTCAATGAGCAGTTCTTC. Its protein is CSVVGQGVNEQFF. The chain employs TRBV29-1 and TRBJ2-1; 8 nucleotides agree with TRBD1. V shed 6 bases and J 6 bases; nucleotides not matched to a gene: 7. Germline V gene data show CDR1 as SQVTM and CDR2 as ANQGSEA. The CDR3 spans 13 residues.